Following are 32 T cell receptor beta chains from one sample sequenced in a study of beta chain features in type 1 diabetes. Antigens of these TCRs are unknown. Since all of the isolated RNA was reverse transcribed, expressed TCRB transcripts were what got sequenced. The method was immunoSEQ multiplex PCR; TCRdb's version includes in-frame clones alone and lacks a portion of them. Here the sample spans 680,000 or so clones, about an eighth being singletons. Regarding the study as a whole: Moderately but significantly shorter TCRB CDR3s were found in Type 1 diabetes patients in all four CD4+ subsets.

The sample comprised naive CD4+ T cells from blood. All receptors derive from a man aged 18-30 years with type 1 diabetes.

The V call is TRBV10-3, the J call TRBJ1-1; D may be TRBD1 (6 bases). The V gene's germline CDR1 is ENHRY and CDR2 SYGVKD. V lost 4 bases and J 1 base, leaving 13 bases between the germline ends. The CDR3 has 15 residues. The CDR3 here is CAISAGAGTNTEAFF. CDR3 coding DNA: TGTGCCATCAGTGCGGGGGCAGGGACGAACACTGAAGCTTTCTTT.

The chain has TRBV28 and TRBJ1-4, with D uncertain. CDR3 size: 14 residues. Germline V gene sequence: CDR1 MDHEN, CDR2 SYDVKM. Deletions cut 8 bases from V and 3 bases from J, with 13 bases between. CDR3 loop: CASEAAGSNEKLFF. CDR3 sequence (DNA): TGTGCCAGCGAAGCGGCAGGATCTAATGAAAAACTGTTTTTT. Looking up the rest from reference TRBV28 and TRBJ1-4 gives the full variable domain: DVKVTQSSRYLVKRTGEKVFLECVQDMDHENMFWYRQDPGLGLRLIYFSYDVKMKEKGDIPEGYSVSREKKERFSLILESASTNQTSMYLCASEAAGSNEKLFFGSGTQLSVL.

This clone has just a few counts. The V and J genes are TRBV5-1 and TRBJ1-2; D not resolved. The CDR3 loop spans 14 amino acids. Trimming pared 0 bases from V and 1 base from J, leaving 7 bases between. Germline V gives CDR1 SGHRS, CDR2 YFSETQ. The CDR3 DNA is TGCGCCAGCAGCTTGGGATTGGATAACTATGGCTACACCTTC. It is translated as CASSLGLDNYGYTF.

The DNA for the CDR3 is TGTGCCAGCAGTGCGACGGCCTGGGCACTCGGTGGGGAGACCCAGTACTTC. Its protein is CASSATAWALGGETQYF. The chain combines TRBV2 with TRBJ2-5; no clear D. Trimming cost V 4 bases and J 5 bases, with 23 bases left between them. This CDR3 has 17 amino acids. CDR1 is SNHLY and CDR2 is FYNNEI in the germline V gene. Drawing the rest from reference TRBV2 and TRBJ2-5, the complete variable domain is EPEVTQTPSHQVTQMGQEVILRCVPISNHLYFYWYRQILGQKVEFLVSFYNNEISEKSEIFDDQFSVERPDGSNFTLKIRSTKLEDSAMYFCASSATAWALGGETQYFGPGTRLLVL.

Remarks on this clone: Other DNA sequences in the sample encode the same CDR3. The rearrangement joins TRBV14 to TRBJ1-1, with TRBD1 identical over 7 bases. Germline V gene sequence: CDR1 SGHDN, CDR2 FVKESK. Trimming at V came to 4 bases and at J to 1 base, leaving 3 bases not matched to a gene. The length of the CDR3 is 14 residues. CDR3 sequence reads: CASSPRTGNTEAFF. The CDR3, as DNA: TGTGCCAGCAGCCCGAGGACAGGGAACACTGAAGCTTTCTTT.

The chain has TRBV4-1 and TRBJ1-1; 9 bases map to TRBD1. The germline gives CDR1 MGHRA, CDR2 YSYEKL. V trimming: 5 bases; J trimming: 3 bases; junction bases outside the gene matches: 7. This CDR3 is 15 amino acids long. CDR3 bases: TGCGCCAGCAGCAACAAGGGACAGGGAGACACTGAAGCTTTCTTT. Translated, it gives CASSNKGQGDTEAFF.

This clone was seen more than once but under ten times. V is TRBV2 and J is TRBJ2-2; D remains ambiguous. CDR3 length equals 12 residues. Looked up from germline, CDR1 is SNHLY and CDR2 is FYNNEI. The V end lost 4 bases, the J end lost 7 bases, and 7 bases lay between the germline ends. CDR3: CASSAFGGELFF. The CDR3 DNA is TGTGCCAGCAGTGCGTTTGGCGGGGAGCTGTTTTTT.

V gene TRBV4-2 combines with J gene TRBJ2-4, with 8 bases lining up with TRBD1. The V and J ends lost 3 bases and 0 bases, in that order; junction bases with no gene match: 4. The CDR3 has 16 amino acids. CDR1 is LGHNA, CDR2 YNFKEQ, per germline. CDR3 sequence reads: CASSQPTGEAKNIQYF. CDR3 in DNA: TGTGCCAGCAGCCAGCCGACAGGGGAAGCCAAAAACATTCAGTACTTC.

In its sample, this clone was seen a few times. V gene TRBV6-5 combines with J gene TRBJ2-7; TRBD1 is a possible D gene (5 bases). Germline V CDR1 and CDR2: MNHEY, SVGAGI. Trimming pared 6 bases from V and 2 bases from J, leaving 11 bases between. This CDR3 comprises 13 residues. This chain's CDR3 is CASRRGPTYEQYF. CDR3 DNA sequence: TGTGCCAGCAGAAGGGGTCCTACCTACGAGCAGTACTTC.

The chain is built from TRBV19 and TRBJ1-6; tentative D call: TRBD1 (6 bases). CDR1 is LNHDA, CDR2 SQIVND, per germline (reference sequence). The CDR3 runs to 14 residues. Trimming took 4 bases from V and 7 from J, leaving 11 bases between them. DNA of the CDR3: TGTGCCAGTAGTAGAGGACAGCAGAATTCACCCCTCCACTTT. As protein: CASSRGQQNSPLHF.

V is TRBV27 and J is TRBJ2-3; D is ambiguous. The CDR3 has 14 residues. V lost 2 bases and J lost 2, with 8 bases in between. The germline V gene encodes CDR1 MNHEY and CDR2 SMNVEV (reference sequence). The CDR3 DNA reads TGTGCCAGCAGTTTAATTCCTAACACAGATACGCAGTATTTT. Amino acids: CASSLIPNTDTQYF.

The V and J genes are TRBV6-5 and TRBJ1-1; D perhaps matches TRBD1 (5 bases). CDR1 and CDR2 from the germline V gene are MNHEY and SVGAGI. The CDR3 has 14 residues. The ends were cut back, 6 bases at V and 6 bases at J, with 17 bases in the middle. The CDR3 region is CASSSKPQGPEAFF. The DNA of the CDR3 is TGTGCCAGCAGCTCAAAACCCCAGGGTCCTGAAGCTTTCTTT.

The table lists this clone with a few counts. The J gene is TRBJ1-1, the V gene TRBV20-1; D gene unclear. Germline V gene data show CDR1 as DFQATT and CDR2 as SNEGSKA (reference sequence). The CDR3 loop spans 11 amino acids. V was pared by 0 bases and J by 8 bases, with 7 bases between. For the CDR3, the DNA is TGCAGTGCTAGAGATCGGGCAGAAGCTTTCTTT. As protein: CSARDRAEAFF.

The chain recombines TRBV7-9 with TRBJ1-5, with D possibly being TRBD1 (5 bases). Per the germline V gene, CDR1 is SEHNR and CDR2 is FQNEAQ (reference sequence). Trimming took off 7 bases at V and 5 bases at J, with 12 bases between the two ends. This CDR3 is built from 13 residues. CDR3 in amino acids: CASTGGGDQPQHF. For the CDR3, the DNA is TGTGCCAGCACCGGCGGAGGGGATCAGCCCCAGCATTTT.

This clone was detected a few times. The chain links TRBV6-4 to TRBJ2-1; D call uncertain. This CDR3 has 12 residues. CDR1 and CDR2 from the germline V gene are MRHNA and SNTAGT. The germline V and J ends were trimmed by 2 bases and 4 bases, with 3 bases remaining between them. CDR3 DNA: TGTGCCAGCAGTGACCTTTACAATGAGCAGTTCTTC. Translated: CASSDLYNEQFF.

This clone has more than one count but fewer than ten. V and J are TRBV30 and TRBJ2-5; D might be TRBD2 (5 bases). The CDR3 contains 13 residues. Trimming shortened V by 4 bases and J by 5 bases, and 14 bases separated the two germline ends. Germline V CDR1 and CDR2: GTSNPN, SVGIG (reference sequence). The DNA of the CDR3 is TGTGCCTGGACCCCCCAGTCGGGGGAGACCCAGTACTTC. This translates into CAWTPQSGETQYF.

Points on this clone: Other DNA sequences in this sample translate to the same CDR3. The chain has TRBV30 and TRBJ2-5; D call uncertain. The CDR3 covers 12 residues. Germline values: CDR1 GTSNPN, CDR2 SVGIG (reference sequence). Deletions cut 0 bases from V and 4 bases from J, with 6 bases between. The CDR3 DNA sequence: TGTGCCTGGAGTGTACTGAGAGAGACCCAGTACTTC. Translating it yields CAWSVLRETQYF.

The J gene is TRBJ2-7, the V gene TRBV6-5; D gene uncertain. The V end lost 7 bases, the J end lost 3 bases, and 13 bases lay between the germline ends. The CDR3 has 13 amino acids. Germline CDR1 and CDR2: MNHEY and SVGAGI. CDR3 sequence (DNA): TGTGCCAGCACCCCTGGACGGAACTACGAGCAGTACTTC. Translating it yields CASTPGRNYEQYF.

This clone was found a few times. The chain links TRBV29-1 to TRBJ2-1; D might be TRBD2 (6 bases). This CDR3 has 14 amino acids. V lost 3 bases and J lost 11, with 20 bases in between. Germline loops: CDR1 SQVTM, CDR2 ANQGSEA. Here the CDR3 reads CSVDWDVGAGKQFF. The CDR3 DNA reads TGCAGCGTTGATTGGGATGTAGGGGCGGGGAAGCAGTTCTTC.

This clone came up a few times. The gene calls are TRBV6-5 and TRBJ2-3; perhaps TRBD2 as D (6 bases). Germline-derived CDR1 and CDR2 are MNHEY and SVGAGI. Trimming left V 6 bases short and J 4 bases short, with 11 bases between. The CDR3 covers 13 residues. The chain's CDR3 is CASSPTRADTQYF. In DNA, the CDR3 is TGTGCCAGCAGCCCGACTAGAGCAGATACGCAGTATTTT.

The chain recombines TRBV4-2 with TRBJ1-1; 8 bases align to TRBD1. Germline loops: CDR1 LGHNA, CDR2 YNFKEQ. Trimming cost V 1 base and J 1 base; bases outside gene matches: 8. The CDR3 totals 17 residues. The CDR3 loop is CASSQARQGRPNTEAFF. In DNA, the CDR3 is TGTGCCAGCAGCCAAGCCCGACAGGGGCGGCCGAACACTGAAGCTTTCTTT.

This clone occurred a few times. This rearrangement joins TRBV12-5 to TRBJ2-2, with 9 positions matching TRBD2. V trimming: 3 bases; J trimming: 7 bases; junction bases outside the gene matches: 9. Germline CDR1 is LGHNT and CDR2 is FRNRAP. The CDR3 extends over 16 amino acids. In DNA form, the CDR3 reads TGTGCTAGTGGTTTCTTAGCGGGGGCTCGGGACGGGGAGCTGTTTTTT. This codes for CASGFLAGARDGELFF. The variable domain in full, with the rest retrieved from reference TRBV12-5 and TRBJ2-2, is DARVTQTPRHKVTEMGQEVTMRCQPILGHNTVFWYRQTMMQGLELLAYFRNRAPLDDSGMPKDRFSAEMPDATLATLKIQPSEPRDSAVYFCASGFLAGARDGELFFGEGSRLTVL.

This clone was counted only a few times. Other DNA sequences in the sample encode the same CDR3. The chain has TRBV30 and TRBJ1-5, with TRBD1 matching over 9 bases. This CDR3 region has 14 residues. The germline CDR1 and CDR2 sequences are GTSNPN and SVGIG (reference sequence). V lost 3 bases and J lost 7; bases outside the gene matches: 7. CDR3 sequence reads: CAWSPGQGGQPQHF. The CDR3 DNA follows: TGTGCCTGGAGCCCGGGACAGGGAGGCCAGCCCCAGCATTTT.

The rearrangement joins TRBV7-2 to TRBJ1-5, with 7 nucleotides matching TRBD1. The CDR3 contains 14 residues. J gave up 4 bases and V 3 bases, and 3 bases lay outside the gene matches. Germline-derived CDR1 and CDR2 are SGHTA and FQGNSA. The CDR3 loop is CASSFRDSNQPQHF. The CDR3 DNA follows: TGTGCCAGCAGCTTCCGGGACAGTAATCAGCCCCAGCATTTT.

The CDR3 loop reads CASSDPGKSTNEKLFF. The CDR3 bases are TGTGCCAGCAGCGACCCAGGGAAGTCAACTAATGAAAAACTGTTTTTT. The J gene is TRBJ1-4, the V gene TRBV7-8, with TRBD1 as a possible D gene (5 bases). Germline V gene lookup returns CDR1 SGHVS and CDR2 FQNEAQ. This CDR3 region has 16 residues. V gave up 5 bases and J gave up 0 bases, with 13 bases separating them.

There are a few counts of this clone. The rearrangement joins TRBV15 to TRBJ1-6; D may be TRBD1 (6 bases). The CDR3 covers 13 residues. V lost 0 bases and J lost 13, with 10 bases in between. The germline V gene has CDR1 LNHNV and CDR2 YYDKDF (reference sequence). CDR3 sequence: CATSRETGLPLHF. For the CDR3, the DNA is TGTGCCACCAGCAGAGAAACAGGGTTGCCCCTCCACTTT.

The rearrangement uses TRBV6-5 and TRBJ1-2, with 8 positions matching TRBD1. Germline-derived CDR1 and CDR2 are MNHEY and SVGAGI. V shed 0 bases, J shed 3 bases, and the junction held 6 bases outside the gene matches. The length of the CDR3 is 16 residues. The CDR3 coding sequence is TGTGCCAGCAGTTACTCGCAGACAGGGGCGTACTATGGCTACACCTTC. This gives the protein CASSYSQTGAYYGYTF.

In DNA form, the CDR3 reads TGTGCCAGCAAGGGAACGGGGGACCAGCCCCAGCATTTT. This encodes CASKGTGDQPQHF. J is TRBJ1-5 and V is TRBV2, with D tentatively TRBD1 (5 bases). The V end lost 7 bases, the J end lost 7 bases, and 14 bases lay between the germline ends. The length of the CDR3 is 13 residues. Germline CDR1 SNHLY, CDR2 FYNNEI.

This clone has more than one count but fewer than ten. The chain employs TRBV5-1 and TRBJ2-7; D uncertain. V lost 2 bases, J lost 1 base, and 13 bases lay in between. CDR1 and CDR2 from the germline V gene are SGHRS and YFSETQ. CDR3 length equals 15 residues. This CDR3 reads CASSLNAGLSYEQYF. The CDR3 DNA reads TGCGCCAGCAGCTTAAATGCTGGCCTTTCCTACGAGCAGTACTTC.

This clone has more than one count but fewer than ten. This chain uses TRBV29-1 with TRBJ1-3, with TRBD1 matching over 7 bases. The CDR3 has 13 residues. Germline V gene data show CDR1 as SQVTM and CDR2 as ANQGSEA. The V segment lost 4 bases and the J segment 4 bases; nucleotides outside the gene matches: 4. The CDR3 DNA sequence: TGCAGCGTTGGACAGGGTAACGGAAACACCATATATTTT. Amino acid sequence: CSVGQGNGNTIYF.

The chain employs TRBV7-2 and TRBJ2-3; D is possibly TRBD2 (5 bases). The germline V gene encodes CDR1 SGHTA and CDR2 FQGNSA. CDR3 length equals 14 residues. V shed 5 bases and J shed 4 bases, with 13 bases lying between them. In DNA form, the CDR3 reads TGTGCCAGCAGCCCCGGGTATAGCGCAGATACGCAGTATTTT. This gives the protein CASSPGYSADTQYF.

This clone occurred a few times. The chain has TRBV30 and TRBJ2-5; D is unresolved. This CDR3 contains 12 residues. Trimming took off 5 bases at V and 5 bases at J, with 12 bases between the two ends. Germline V gene lookup returns CDR1 GTSNPN and CDR2 SVGIG (reference sequence). The CDR3 coding sequence is TGTGCCTGGTCATTTTACGGGGAGACCCAGTACTTC. Its translation is CAWSFYGETQYF.